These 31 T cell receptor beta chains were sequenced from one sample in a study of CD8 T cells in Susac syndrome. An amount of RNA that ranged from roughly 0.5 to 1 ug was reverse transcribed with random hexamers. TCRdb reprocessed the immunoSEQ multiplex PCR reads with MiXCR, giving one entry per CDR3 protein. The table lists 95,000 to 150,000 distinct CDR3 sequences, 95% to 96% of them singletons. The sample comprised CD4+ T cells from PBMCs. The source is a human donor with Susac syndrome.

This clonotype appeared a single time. DNA of the CDR3: TGTGCCAGCAGTGAAATACTAGCGGGAGGCAATGAGCAGTTCTTC. Protein: CASSEILAGGNEQFF. The chain recombines TRBV25-1 with TRBJ2-1, with 12 bases fitting TRBD2. Germline trimming cut 2 bases from V and 6 bases from J; bases unmatched to any gene: 2. The CDR3 has 15 amino acids. The V gene's germline CDR1 is MGHDK and CDR2 SYGVNS.

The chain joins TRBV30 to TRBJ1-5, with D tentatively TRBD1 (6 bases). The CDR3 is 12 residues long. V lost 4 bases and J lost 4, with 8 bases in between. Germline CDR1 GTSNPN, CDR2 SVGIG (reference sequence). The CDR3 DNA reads TGTGCCTGGAACAGGGAAAATCAGCCCCAGCATTTT. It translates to CAWNRENQPQHF.

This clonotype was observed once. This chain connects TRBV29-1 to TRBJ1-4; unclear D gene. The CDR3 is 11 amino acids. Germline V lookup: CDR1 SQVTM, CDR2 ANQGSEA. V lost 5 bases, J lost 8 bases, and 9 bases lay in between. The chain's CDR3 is CSVRVREKLFF. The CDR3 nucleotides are TGCAGCGTTCGCGTACGGGAAAAACTGTTTTTT.

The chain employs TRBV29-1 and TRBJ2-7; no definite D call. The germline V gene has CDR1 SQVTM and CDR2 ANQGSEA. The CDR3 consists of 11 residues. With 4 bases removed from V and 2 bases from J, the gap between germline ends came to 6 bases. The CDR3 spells CSVAGTYEQYF. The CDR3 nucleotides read TGCAGCGTTGCGGGTACCTACGAGCAGTACTTC.

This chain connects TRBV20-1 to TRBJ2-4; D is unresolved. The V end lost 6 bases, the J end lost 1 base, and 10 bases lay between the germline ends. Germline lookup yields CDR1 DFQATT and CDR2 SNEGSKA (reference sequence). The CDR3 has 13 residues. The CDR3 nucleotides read TGCAGTGCCCCCCCGAGCGCCAAAAACATTCAGTACTTC. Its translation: CSAPPSAKNIQYF.

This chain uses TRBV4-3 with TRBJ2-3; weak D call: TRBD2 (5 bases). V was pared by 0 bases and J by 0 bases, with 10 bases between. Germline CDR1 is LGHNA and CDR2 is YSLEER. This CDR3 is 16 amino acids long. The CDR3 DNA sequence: TGCGCCAGCAGCCAAGATGCCTCGGGAAGCACAGATACGCAGTATTTT. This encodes CASSQDASGSTDTQYF.

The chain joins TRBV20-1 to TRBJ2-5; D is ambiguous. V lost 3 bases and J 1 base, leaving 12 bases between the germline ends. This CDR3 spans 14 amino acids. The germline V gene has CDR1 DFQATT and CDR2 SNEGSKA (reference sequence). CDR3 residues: CSARGSTSQETQYF. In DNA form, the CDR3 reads TGCAGTGCTAGGGGCAGCACCAGCCAAGAGACCCAGTACTTC.

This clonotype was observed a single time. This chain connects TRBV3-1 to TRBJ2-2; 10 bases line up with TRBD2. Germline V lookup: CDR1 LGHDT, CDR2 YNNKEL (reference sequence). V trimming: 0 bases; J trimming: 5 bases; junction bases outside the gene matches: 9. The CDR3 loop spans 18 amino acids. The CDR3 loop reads CASSQDFGLAGETGELFF. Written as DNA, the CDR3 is TGTGCCAGCAGCCAAGATTTCGGGCTAGCGGGAGAAACCGGGGAGCTGTTTTTT.

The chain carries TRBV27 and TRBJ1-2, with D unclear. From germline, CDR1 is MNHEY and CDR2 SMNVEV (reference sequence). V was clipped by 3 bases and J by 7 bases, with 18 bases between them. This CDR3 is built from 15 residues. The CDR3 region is CASSFRPGRPSGYTF. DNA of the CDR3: TGTGCCAGCAGTTTTCGTCCGGGGAGGCCTTCTGGCTACACCTTC.

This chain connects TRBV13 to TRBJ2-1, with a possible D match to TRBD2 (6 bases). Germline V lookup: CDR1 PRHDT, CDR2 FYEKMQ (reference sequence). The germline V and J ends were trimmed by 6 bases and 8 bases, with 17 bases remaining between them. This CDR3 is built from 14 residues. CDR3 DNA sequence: TGTGCCAGCAGACCAAGGGTGGGAGGAGATGAGCAGTTCTTC. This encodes CASRPRVGGDEQFF. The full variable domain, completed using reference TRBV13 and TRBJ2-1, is AAGVIQSPRHLIKEKRETATLKCYPIPRHDTVYWYQQGPGQDPQFLISFYEKMQSDKGSIPDRFSAQQFSDYHSELNMSSLELGDSALYFCASRPRVGGDEQFFGPGTRLTVL.

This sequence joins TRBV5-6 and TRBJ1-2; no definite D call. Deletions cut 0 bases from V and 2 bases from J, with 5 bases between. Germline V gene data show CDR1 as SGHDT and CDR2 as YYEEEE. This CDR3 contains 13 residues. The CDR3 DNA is TGTGCCAGCAGCTTGGACGGCAACTATGGCTACACCTTC. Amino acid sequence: CASSLDGNYGYTF.

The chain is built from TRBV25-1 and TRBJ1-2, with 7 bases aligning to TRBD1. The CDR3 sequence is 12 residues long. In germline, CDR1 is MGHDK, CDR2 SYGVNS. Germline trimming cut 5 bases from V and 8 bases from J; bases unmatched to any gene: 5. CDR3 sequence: CASSRTGDGYTF. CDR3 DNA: TGTGCCAGCAGTCGAACAGGGGACGGCTACACCTTC.

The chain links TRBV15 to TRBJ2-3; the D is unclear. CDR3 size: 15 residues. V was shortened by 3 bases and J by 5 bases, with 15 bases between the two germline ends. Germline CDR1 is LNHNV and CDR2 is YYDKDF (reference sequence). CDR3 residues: CATSSPVHDRDTQYF. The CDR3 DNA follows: TGTGCCACCAGCAGCCCCGTACATGATCGAGATACGCAGTATTTT.

CDR3 nucleotide sequence: TGTGCCAGCAGTAAGGACGTCTTCGACCCCTATGGCTACACCTTC. It specifies CASSKDVFDPYGYTF. The chain has TRBV12-3 or TRBV12-4 and TRBJ1-2; D uncertain. Trimming cost V 5 bases and J 4 bases, with 17 bases left between them. The CDR3 has 15 amino acids.

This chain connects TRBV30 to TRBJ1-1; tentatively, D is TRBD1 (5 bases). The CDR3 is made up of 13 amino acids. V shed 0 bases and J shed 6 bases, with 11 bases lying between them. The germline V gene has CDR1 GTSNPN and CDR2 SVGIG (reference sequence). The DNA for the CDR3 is TGTGCCTGGAGTGTACAGCCAGGGTCTGAAGCTTTCTTT. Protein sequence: CAWSVQPGSEAFF.

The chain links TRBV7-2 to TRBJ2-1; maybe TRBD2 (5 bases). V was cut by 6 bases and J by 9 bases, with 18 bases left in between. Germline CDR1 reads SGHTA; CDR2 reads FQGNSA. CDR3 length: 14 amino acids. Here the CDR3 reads CASRHRDRPGEQFF. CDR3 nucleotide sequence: TGTGCCAGCAGACACCGGGATCGACCCGGTGAGCAGTTCTTC.

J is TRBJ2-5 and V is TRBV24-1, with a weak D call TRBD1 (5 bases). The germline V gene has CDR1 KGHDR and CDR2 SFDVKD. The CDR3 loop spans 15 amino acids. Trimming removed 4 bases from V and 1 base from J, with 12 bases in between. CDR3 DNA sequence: TGTGCCACCAGTGACCCAGGGCCAGGCCAAGAGACCCAGTACTTC. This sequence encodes CATSDPGPGQETQYF.

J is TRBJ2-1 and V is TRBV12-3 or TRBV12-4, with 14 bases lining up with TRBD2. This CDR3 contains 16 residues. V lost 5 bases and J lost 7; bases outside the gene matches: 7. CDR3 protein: CASSRSGTSGSNEQFF. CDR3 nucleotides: TGTGCCAGCAGTAGATCTGGGACTAGCGGGAGTAATGAGCAGTTCTTC.

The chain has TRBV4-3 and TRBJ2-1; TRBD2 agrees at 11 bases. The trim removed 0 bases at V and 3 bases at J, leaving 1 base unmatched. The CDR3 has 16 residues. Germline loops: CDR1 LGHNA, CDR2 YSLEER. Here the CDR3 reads CASSQDGLAGYNEQFF. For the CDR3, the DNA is TGCGCCAGCAGCCAAGATGGACTAGCGGGCTACAATGAGCAGTTCTTC.

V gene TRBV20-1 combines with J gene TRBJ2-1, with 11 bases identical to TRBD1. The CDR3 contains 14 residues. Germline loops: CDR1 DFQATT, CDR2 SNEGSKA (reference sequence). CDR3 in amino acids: CSPSGTGGINEQFF. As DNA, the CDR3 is TGCAGCCCGTCCGGGACAGGGGGGATCAATGAGCAGTTCTTC.

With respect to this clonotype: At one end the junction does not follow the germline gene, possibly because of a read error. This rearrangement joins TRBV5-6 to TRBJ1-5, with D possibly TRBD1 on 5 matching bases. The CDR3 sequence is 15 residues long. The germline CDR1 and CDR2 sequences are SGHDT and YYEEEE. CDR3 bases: TGTGCCAGCAGCGGGAGGGGCAGTGGCAACCAGCCCCAGCATTTT. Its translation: CASSGRGSGNQPQHF.

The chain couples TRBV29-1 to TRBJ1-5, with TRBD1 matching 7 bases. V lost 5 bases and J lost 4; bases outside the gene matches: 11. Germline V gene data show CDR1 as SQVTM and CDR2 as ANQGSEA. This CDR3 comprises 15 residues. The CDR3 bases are TGCAGCGTTCGATTTGGGACAGCAAGGAATCAGCCCCAGCATTTT. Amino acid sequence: CSVRFGTARNQPQHF.

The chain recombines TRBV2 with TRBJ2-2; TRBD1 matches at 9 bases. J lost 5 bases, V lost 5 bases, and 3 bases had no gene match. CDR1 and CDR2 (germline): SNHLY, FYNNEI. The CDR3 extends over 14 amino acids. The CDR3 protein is CASSYRGQTGELFF. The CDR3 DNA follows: TGTGCCAGCAGTTACAGGGGGCAGACCGGGGAGCTGTTTTTT.

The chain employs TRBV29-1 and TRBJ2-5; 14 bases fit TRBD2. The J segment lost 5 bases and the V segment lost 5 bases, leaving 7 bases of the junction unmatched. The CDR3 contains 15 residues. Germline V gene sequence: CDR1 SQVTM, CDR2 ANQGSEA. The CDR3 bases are TGCAGCGTTACACCCGGGACTAGCGGGAGTGAGACCCAGTACTTC. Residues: CSVTPGTSGSETQYF.

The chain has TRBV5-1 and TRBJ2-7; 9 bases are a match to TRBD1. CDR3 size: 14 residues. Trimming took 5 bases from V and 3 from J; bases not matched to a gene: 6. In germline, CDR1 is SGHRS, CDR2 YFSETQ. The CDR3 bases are TGCGCCAGCAGGGTTGGACAGGGGAACTACGAGCAGTACTTC. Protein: CASRVGQGNYEQYF.

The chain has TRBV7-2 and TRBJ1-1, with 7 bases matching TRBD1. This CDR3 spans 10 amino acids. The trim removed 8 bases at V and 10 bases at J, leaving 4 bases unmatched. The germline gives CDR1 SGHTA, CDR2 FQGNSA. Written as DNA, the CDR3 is TGTGCCAGCGGATCAGGGGGAGCTTTCTTT. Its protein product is CASGSGGAFF.

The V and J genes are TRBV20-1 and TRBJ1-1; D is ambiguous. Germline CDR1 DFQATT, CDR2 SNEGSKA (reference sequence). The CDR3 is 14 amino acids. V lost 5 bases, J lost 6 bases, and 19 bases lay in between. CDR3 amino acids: CSAYSKVRSSEAFF. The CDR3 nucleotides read TGCAGTGCTTATAGTAAGGTGAGGAGCTCTGAAGCTTTCTTT.

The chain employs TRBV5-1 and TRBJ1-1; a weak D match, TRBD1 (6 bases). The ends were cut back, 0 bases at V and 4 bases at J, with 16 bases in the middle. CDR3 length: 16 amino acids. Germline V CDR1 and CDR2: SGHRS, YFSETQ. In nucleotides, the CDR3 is TGCGCCAGCAGCTTGGGGGTCAGGGGAGGAGGCACTGAAGCTTTCTTT. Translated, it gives CASSLGVRGGGTEAFF.

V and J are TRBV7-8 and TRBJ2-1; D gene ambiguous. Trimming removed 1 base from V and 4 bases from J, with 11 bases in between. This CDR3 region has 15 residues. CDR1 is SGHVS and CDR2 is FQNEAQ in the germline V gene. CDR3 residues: CASSLVALDYNEQFF. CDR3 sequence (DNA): TGTGCCAGCAGCTTAGTCGCTTTGGATTACAATGAGCAGTTCTTC. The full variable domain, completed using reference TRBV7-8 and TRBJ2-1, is GAGVSQSPRYKVAKRGQDVALRCDPISGHVSLFWYQQALGQGPEFLTYFQNEAQLDKSGLPSDRFFAERPEGSVSTLKIQRTQQEDSAVYLCASSLVALDYNEQFFGPGTRLTVL.

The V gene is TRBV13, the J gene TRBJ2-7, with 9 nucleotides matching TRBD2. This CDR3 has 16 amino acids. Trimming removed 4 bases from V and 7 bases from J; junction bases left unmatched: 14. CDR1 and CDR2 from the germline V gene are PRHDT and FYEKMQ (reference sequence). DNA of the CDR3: TGTGCCAGCAGCTCCCGAGGCCGCGGGAGGGTTCGGGAGCAGTACTTC. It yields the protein CASSSRGRGRVREQYF.

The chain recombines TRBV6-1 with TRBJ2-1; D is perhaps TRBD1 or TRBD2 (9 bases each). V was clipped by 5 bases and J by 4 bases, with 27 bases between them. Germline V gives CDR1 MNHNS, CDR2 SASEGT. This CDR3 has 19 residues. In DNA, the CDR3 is TGTGCCAGCAGTATGACAGGGGGACGGGCGGGAGGGCGTTACAATGAGCAGTTCTTC. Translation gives CASSMTGGRAGGRYNEQFF.